The TCR beta chain under discussion was sequenced for a study of cytomegalovirus exposure and HLA in healthy donors. Per germline, CDR1 SGHVS and CDR2 FNYEAQ. V trimming: 4 bases; J trimming: 2 bases; junction bases outside the gene matches: 2. The CDR3 is 13 residues long. In the PCR, 60 Vbeta and 13 Jbeta primers were used. TCRdb's copy holds only in-frame clones and misses some; the assay was immunoSEQ multiplex PCR. The data contain 110,000 or so clones, 65% to 85% of them seen just once; the ten biggest clones take up 2.9%. Sequences were obtained from PBMCs. The rearrangement uses TRBV7-6 and TRBJ2-7, with TRBD1 matching 7 bases. The receptor was derived from a woman in her forties in good health and CMV-seropositive. In nucleotides, the CDR3 is TGTGCCAGCAGCTGGGACAGTACCTACGAGCAGTACTTC. It specifies CASSWDSTYEQYF. Supplemented by reference TRBV7-6 and TRBJ2-7, the full variable domain reads GAGVSQSPRYKVTKRGQDVALRCDPISGHVSLYWYRQALGQGPEFLTYFNYEAQQDKSGLPNDRFSAERPEGSISTLTIQRTEQRDSAMYRCASSWDSTYEQYFGPGTRLTVT.